The 10 T cell receptor beta chains listed next were all sequenced from one sample in a study of blood T cell repertoires in COVID-19 (dated by TCRdb to 2020 to 2022). The library was built by means of the immunoSEQ multiplex PCR assay. This immuneACCESS table, as held by TCRdb, lists in-frame sequences with V and J called but not all clones. Of the missing ones, under half trace to an unresolved V gene in checked studies; the others have no known cause. This sample comprises roughly 140,000 clones, roughly 90% of them detected only once. The ten largest clones capture about 2.3% of the sample. The sequencing input was peripheral blood. These receptors were taken from a human donor in a cohort sampled during active COVID-19.

This chain connects TRBV9 to TRBJ1-3, with D tentatively TRBD1 (5 bases). Trimming cost V 3 bases and J 2 bases, with 12 bases left between them. The CDR3 length is 15 residues. Germline V gives CDR1 SGDLS, CDR2 YYNGEE. The CDR3 sequence is CASSANAGAGNTIYF. DNA for the CDR3: TGTGCCAGCAGCGCCAATGCGGGGGCTGGAAACACCATATATTTT.

The chain has TRBV7-8 and TRBJ2-7, with D tentatively TRBD1 (6 bases). V gave up 1 base and J gave up 4 bases, with 11 bases separating them. CDR3 size: 14 residues. Germline values: CDR1 SGHVS, CDR2 FQNEAQ. The CDR3 DNA follows: TGTGCCAGCAGCTTAGAGACAGGCTTTTACGAGCAGTACTTC. Encoded protein: CASSLETGFYEQYF.

This clone occurred once. This chain connects TRBV24-1 to TRBJ1-2; TRBD1 matches at 8 bases. Per the germline V gene, CDR1 is KGHDR and CDR2 is SFDVKD. The CDR3 is 13 residues long. V shed 5 bases, J shed 4 bases, and the junction held 2 bases outside the gene matches. The CDR3 sequence: CATSAGTGYGYTF. The CDR3 bases are TGTGCCACCAGTGCCGGGACAGGCTATGGCTACACCTTC.

The V call is TRBV5-1, the J call TRBJ2-1; 10 positions match TRBD1. Germline V lookup: CDR1 SGHRS, CDR2 YFSETQ. The junction had 8 bases not matched to a gene; V was cut back by 4 bases and J by 7 bases. The CDR3 runs to 15 residues. The CDR3 DNA reads TGCGCCAGCAGCACAGGACAGGGGGGGTGGAATGAGCAGTTCTTC. Its translation is CASSTGQGGWNEQFF.

The genes are TRBV27 and TRBJ2-1; D perhaps matches TRBD2 (6 bases). Germline V gene sequence: CDR1 MNHEY, CDR2 SMNVEV (reference sequence). The CDR3 loop spans 14 amino acids. With 1 base removed from V and 9 bases from J, the gap between germline ends came to 13 bases. CDR3 residues: CASSLWEARGEQFF. Here the CDR3 DNA reads TGTGCCAGCAGTTTATGGGAGGCCCGGGGTGAGCAGTTCTTC.

V usage is TRBV4-1 and J usage is TRBJ1-1; D is unresolved. The length of the CDR3 is 14 residues. V lost 0 bases, J lost 4 bases, and 9 bases lay in between. Germline assignment: CDR1 MGHRA and CDR2 YSYEKL. For the CDR3, the DNA is TGCGCCAGCAGCCAAGAGATCCGGGGCACTGAAGCTTTCTTT. Amino acids: CASSQEIRGTEAFF.

The CDR3 nucleotides read TGTGCCAGCAGCTTGTCTGGGGGCGATCCAGGTTCACCCCTCCACTTT. Translating gives CASSLSGGDPGSPLHF. V usage is TRBV5-6 and J usage is TRBJ1-6, with D possibly matching TRBD1 (6 bases). Trimming took off 1 base at V and 9 bases at J, with 17 bases between the two ends. The length of the CDR3 is 16 residues. Germline V lookup: CDR1 SGHDT, CDR2 YYEEEE.

The chain carries TRBV27 and TRBJ1-2, with 9 bases that match TRBD1. Trimming cost V 3 bases and J 3 bases; bases outside gene matches: 11. Germline V CDR1 and CDR2: MNHEY, SMNVEV (reference sequence). This CDR3 comprises 17 residues. This CDR3 reads CASSFSFGTGLYYGYTF. As DNA, the CDR3 is TGTGCCAGCAGTTTCTCCTTTGGGACAGGGCTTTACTATGGCTACACCTTC.

This clone was found once. The J gene is TRBJ2-7, the V gene TRBV11-3; 7 nucleotides match TRBD1. Germline V gene sequence: CDR1 SGHNT, CDR2 YENEEA. CDR3 length: 13 amino acids. The junction had 6 bases not matched to a gene; V was cut back by 4 bases and J by 6 bases. The DNA for the CDR3 is TGTGCCAGCAGCTCGGACAGGTTCGGCGAGCAGTACTTC. It codes for CASSSDRFGEQYF.

As DNA, the CDR3 is TGTGCCAGCTCACCACGACAGATTAACACTGAAGCTTTCTTT. Its translation: CASSPRQINTEAFF. The genes are TRBV18 and TRBJ1-1, with D possibly matching TRBD1 (5 bases). The CDR3 is 14 residues long. Trimming removed 1 base from V and 2 bases from J, with 8 bases in between. Germline values: CDR1 KGHSH, CDR2 LQKENI.